This T cell receptor beta chain was observed in a study of CD8+ T cells in alopecia areata. Study results and caveats: Clonality in the scalp and expanded CD8+ clones ranked among the top 100 were significantly decreased by tofacitinib. Clonality was higher in lesional than normal scalp, especially in alopecia totalis/universalis.

In each case, RNA was isolated and then reverse transcribed into cDNA as the sequencing template. Only in-frame clones appear in the TCRdb table, and some are missing; sequencing was by immunoSEQ multiplex PCR. The profile shows over 150,000 clones, roughly 60% of them singletons. The CDR3 is made up of 14 amino acids. V was trimmed by 0 bases and J by 5 bases, leaving 7 bases between them. Germline V gene lookup returns CDR1 LNHNV and CDR2 YYDKDF (reference sequence). Treatment meaning: oral pan-JAK inhibitor, 5-10 mg twice daily. In alopecia areata patients, both lesional scalp punch biopsies and peripheral blood were collected. Using a FACSAria, the CD4+ and CD8+ T cells were sorted from the PBMCs. Of note for this clone: The antigen remains undetermined.

The J gene is TRBJ2-2, the V gene TRBV15; D uncertain. This receptor was identified in a human donor with alopecia areata. The specimen comprised CD4+ T cells sorted from blood, sampled at week 24, from a patient treated with tofacitinib. DNA of the CDR3: TGTGCCACCAGCAGAGATTGGGTGACCGGGGAGCTGTTTTTT. This translates into CATSRDWVTGELFF.